This entry is about one TCR beta chain. The entry originates in a study of blood T cells in healthy people across ages. A J-beta primer mix and a sample-barcoded 5' primer were used in a second PCR of about 7 to 12 cycles. TCRdb analysed the 5' RACE reads with MiXCR anew, one entry per CDR3 protein. The sample shows roughly 560,000 distinct CDR3 sequences, under 30% of them seen only once. Germline V gene sequence: CDR1 MGHRA, CDR2 YSYEKL. The CDR3 is made up of 18 amino acids. The germline V and J ends were trimmed by 1 base and 2 bases, with 15 bases remaining between them. This sample was shared with a second study, whose subject was T cells of mothers and their children. As that study records: Over 8 million reads per mother and roughly 3 million per child were obtained.

The rearrangement uses TRBV4-1 and TRBJ1-6, with D possibly TRBD1 on 6 matching bases. Source material: blood. The sequence was collected from a boy between 10 and 17 years old in good health. In nucleotides, the CDR3 is TGCGCCAGCAGCCAAGGGGTACGAGGACAGCCCTATAATTCACCCCTCCACTTT. As protein: CASSQGVRGQPYNSPLHF.